The present entry profiles one T cell receptor beta chain with its context. Its antigen is not identified. Germline V gene sequence: CDR1 MGHRA, CDR2 YSYEKL. V shed 1 base and J shed 1 base, with 15 bases lying between them. The CDR3 has 17 residues. These data are taken from a study of beta chain features in type 1 diabetes. Study-level background: Age, gender and cell yields were similar between patients and healthy donors. Study outcomes and limitations: Moderately but significantly shorter TCRB CDR3s were found in Type 1 diabetes patients in all four CD4+ subsets. Sequencing from cDNA could over-represent high-TCR-expressing cells.

Of the isolated RNA, all was reverse transcribed, and so the sequenced material was expressed TCRB transcripts. The protocol was immunoSEQ multiplex PCR, while the TCRdb copy is restricted to in-frame clones and leaves out a portion. The table includes about half a million clones, 9.5% to 12% detected once. The source material was naive CD4+ T cells from blood. The chain recombines TRBV4-1 with TRBJ2-3; possible D gene TRBD2, 6 bases. The source of this sequence is a woman aged 18-29 years in good health. Here the CDR3 reads CASSQASSGGGTDTQYF. The CDR3 DNA follows: TGCGCCAGCAGCCAAGCATCGTCCGGGGGTGGCACAGATACGCAGTATTTT.